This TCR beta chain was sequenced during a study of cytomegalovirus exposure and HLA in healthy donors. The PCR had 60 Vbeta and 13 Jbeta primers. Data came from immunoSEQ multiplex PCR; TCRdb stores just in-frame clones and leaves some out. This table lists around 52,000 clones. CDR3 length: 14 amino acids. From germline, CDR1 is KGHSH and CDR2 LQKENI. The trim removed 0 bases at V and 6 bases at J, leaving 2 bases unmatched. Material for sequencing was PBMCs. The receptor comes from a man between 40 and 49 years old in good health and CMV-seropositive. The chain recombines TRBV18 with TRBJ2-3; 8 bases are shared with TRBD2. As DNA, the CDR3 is TGTGCCAGCTCACCACCAGCGGGAGAGGATACGCAGTATTTT. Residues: CASSPPAGEDTQYF.